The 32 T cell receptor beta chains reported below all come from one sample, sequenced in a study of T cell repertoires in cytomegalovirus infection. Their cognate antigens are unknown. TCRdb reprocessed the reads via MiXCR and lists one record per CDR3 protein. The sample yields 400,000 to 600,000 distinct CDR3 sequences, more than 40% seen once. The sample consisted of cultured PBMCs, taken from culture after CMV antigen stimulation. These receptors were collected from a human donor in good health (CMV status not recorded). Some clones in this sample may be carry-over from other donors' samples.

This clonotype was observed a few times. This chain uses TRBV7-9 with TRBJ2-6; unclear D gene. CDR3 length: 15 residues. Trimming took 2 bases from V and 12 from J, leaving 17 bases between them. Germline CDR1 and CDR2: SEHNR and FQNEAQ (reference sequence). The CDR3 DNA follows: TGTGCCAGCAGCTTACAGCCCGGATCCCCGGGCGTCCTGACTTTC. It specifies CASSLQPGSPGVLTF.

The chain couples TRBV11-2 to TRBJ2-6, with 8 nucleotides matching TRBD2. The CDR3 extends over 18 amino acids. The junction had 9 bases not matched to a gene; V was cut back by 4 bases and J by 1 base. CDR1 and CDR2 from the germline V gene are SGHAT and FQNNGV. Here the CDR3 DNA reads TGTGCCAGCAGCTCCCCGGGGGGGGGTCTATCTGGGGCCAACGTCCTGACTTTC. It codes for CASSSPGGGLSGANVLTF.

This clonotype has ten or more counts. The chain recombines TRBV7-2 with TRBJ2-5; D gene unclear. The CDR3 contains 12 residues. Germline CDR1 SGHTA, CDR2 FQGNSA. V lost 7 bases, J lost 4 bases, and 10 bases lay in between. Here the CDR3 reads CASTRARETQYF. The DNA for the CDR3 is TGTGCCAGCACACGGGCCAGAGAGACCCAGTACTTC. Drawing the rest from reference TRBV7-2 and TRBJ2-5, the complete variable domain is GAGVSQSPSNKVTEKGKDVELRCDPISGHTALYWYRQSLGQGLEFLIYFQGNSAPDKSGLPSDRFSAERTGGSVSTLTIQRTQQEDSAVYLCASTRARETQYFGPGTRLLVL.

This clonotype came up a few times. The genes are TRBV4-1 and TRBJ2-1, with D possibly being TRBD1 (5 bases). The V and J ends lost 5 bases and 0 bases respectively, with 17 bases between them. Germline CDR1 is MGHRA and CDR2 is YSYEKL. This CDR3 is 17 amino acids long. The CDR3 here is CASSVQITGSSYNEQFF. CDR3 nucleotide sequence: TGCGCCAGCAGCGTACAGATCACAGGTAGCTCCTACAATGAGCAGTTCTTC.

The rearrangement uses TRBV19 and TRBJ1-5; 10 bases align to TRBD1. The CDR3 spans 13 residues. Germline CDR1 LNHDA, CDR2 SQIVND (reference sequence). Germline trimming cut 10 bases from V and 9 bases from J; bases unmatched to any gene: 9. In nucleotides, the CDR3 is TGTGCCACCAAGACAGGGGGCTTGGTGCCCCAGCATTTT. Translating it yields CATKTGGLVPQHF.

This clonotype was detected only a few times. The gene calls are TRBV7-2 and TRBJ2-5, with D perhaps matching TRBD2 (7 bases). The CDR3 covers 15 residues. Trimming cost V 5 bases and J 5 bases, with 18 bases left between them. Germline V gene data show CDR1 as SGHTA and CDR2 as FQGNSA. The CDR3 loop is CASSPFGGGGETQYF. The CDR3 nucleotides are TGTGCCAGCAGCCCCTTTGGGGGAGGGGGGGAGACCCAGTACTTC.

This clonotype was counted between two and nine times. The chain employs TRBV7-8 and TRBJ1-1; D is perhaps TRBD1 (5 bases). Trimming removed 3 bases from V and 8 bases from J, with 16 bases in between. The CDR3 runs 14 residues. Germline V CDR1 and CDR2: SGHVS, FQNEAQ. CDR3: CASSFTLGLAEAFF. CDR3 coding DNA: TGTGCCAGCAGCTTCACGTTGGGGCTAGCGGAAGCTTTCTTT.

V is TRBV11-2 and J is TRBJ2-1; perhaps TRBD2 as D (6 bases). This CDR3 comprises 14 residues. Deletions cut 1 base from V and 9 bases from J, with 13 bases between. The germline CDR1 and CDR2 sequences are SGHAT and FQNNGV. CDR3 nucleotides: TGTGCCAGCAGCTTAGTGGGGGGTGAGTTTGAGCAGTTCTTC. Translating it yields CASSLVGGEFEQFF.

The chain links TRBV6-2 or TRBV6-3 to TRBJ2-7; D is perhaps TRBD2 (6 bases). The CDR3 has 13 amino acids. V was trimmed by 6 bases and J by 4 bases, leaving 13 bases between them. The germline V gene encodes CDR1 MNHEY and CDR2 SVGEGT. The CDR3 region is CASSAGPPYEQYF. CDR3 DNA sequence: TGTGCCAGCAGCGCGGGACCCCCTTACGAGCAGTACTTC.

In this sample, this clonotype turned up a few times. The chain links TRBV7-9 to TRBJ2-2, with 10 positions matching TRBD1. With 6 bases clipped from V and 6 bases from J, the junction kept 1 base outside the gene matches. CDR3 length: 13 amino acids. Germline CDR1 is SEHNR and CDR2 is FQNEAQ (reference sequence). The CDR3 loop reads CASRGTGAGELFF. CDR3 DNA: TGTGCCAGCAGAGGGACAGGGGCCGGGGAGCTGTTTTTT.

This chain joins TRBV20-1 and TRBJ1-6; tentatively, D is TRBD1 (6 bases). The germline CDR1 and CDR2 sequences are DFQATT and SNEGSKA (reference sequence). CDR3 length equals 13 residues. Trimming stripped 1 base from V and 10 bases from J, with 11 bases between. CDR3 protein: CSARGTGKSPLHF. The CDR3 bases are TGCAGTGCTAGAGGCACAGGGAAATCACCCCTCCACTTT.

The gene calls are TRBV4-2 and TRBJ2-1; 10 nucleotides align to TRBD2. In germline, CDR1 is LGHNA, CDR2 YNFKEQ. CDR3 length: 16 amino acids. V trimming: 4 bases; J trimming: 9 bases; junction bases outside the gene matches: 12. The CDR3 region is CASSRAPAGGPIEQFF. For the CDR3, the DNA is TGTGCCAGCAGCCGAGCCCCAGCGGGGGGGCCGATTGAGCAGTTCTTC.

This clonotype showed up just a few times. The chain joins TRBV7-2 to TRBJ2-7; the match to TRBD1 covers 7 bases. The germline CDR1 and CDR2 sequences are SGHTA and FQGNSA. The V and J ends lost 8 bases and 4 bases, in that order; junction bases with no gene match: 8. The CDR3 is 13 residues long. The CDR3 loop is CASRSPGGYEQYF. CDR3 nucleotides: TGTGCCAGCCGCAGTCCAGGGGGATACGAGCAGTACTTC.

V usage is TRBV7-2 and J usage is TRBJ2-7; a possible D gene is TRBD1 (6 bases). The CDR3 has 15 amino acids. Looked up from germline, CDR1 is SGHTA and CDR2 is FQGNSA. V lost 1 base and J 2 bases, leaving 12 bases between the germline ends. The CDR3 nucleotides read TGTGCCAGCAGCTTAGGCAGGCAGGGGACCTACGAGCAGTACTTC. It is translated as CASSLGRQGTYEQYF.

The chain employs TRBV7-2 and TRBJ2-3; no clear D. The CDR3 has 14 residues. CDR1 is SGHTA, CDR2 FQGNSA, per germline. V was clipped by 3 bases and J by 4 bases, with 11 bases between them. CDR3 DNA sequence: TGTGCCAGCAGCTTGGGCCCACCCCCAGATACGCAGTATTTT. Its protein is CASSLGPPPDTQYF. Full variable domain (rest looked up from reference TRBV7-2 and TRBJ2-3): GAGVSQSPSNKVTEKGKDVELRCDPISGHTALYWYRQSLGQGLEFLIYFQGNSAPDKSGLPSDRFSAERTGGSVSTLTIQRTQQEDSAVYLCASSLGPPPDTQYFGPGTRLTVL.

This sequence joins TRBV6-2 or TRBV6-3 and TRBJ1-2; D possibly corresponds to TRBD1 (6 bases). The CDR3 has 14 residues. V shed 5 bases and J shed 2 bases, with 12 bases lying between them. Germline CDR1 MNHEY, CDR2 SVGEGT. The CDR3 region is CASSPTGSNYGYTF. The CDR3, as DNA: TGTGCCAGCAGTCCTACAGGGTCCAACTATGGCTACACCTTC.

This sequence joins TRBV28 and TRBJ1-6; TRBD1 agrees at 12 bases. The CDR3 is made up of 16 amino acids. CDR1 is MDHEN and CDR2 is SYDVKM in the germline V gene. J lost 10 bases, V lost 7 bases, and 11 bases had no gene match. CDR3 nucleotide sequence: TGTGCCAGCACGAATACCGGGACAGGGGGCGGATCACCCCTCCACTTT. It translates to CASTNTGTGGGSPLHF.

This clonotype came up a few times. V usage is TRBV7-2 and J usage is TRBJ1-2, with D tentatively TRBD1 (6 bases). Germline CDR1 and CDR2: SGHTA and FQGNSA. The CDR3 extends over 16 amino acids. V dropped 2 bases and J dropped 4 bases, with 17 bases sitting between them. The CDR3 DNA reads TGTGCCAGCAGCTTATTCCACAGGGACCCTTCCTATGGCTACACCTTC. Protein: CASSLFHRDPSYGYTF.

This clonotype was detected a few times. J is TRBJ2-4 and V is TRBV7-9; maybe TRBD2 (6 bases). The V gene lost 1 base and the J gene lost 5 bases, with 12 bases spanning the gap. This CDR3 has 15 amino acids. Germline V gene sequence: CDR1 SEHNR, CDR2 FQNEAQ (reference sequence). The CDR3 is CASSLVGTGENIQYF. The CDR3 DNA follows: TGTGCCAGCAGCTTAGTCGGGACTGGAGAAAACATTCAGTACTTC.

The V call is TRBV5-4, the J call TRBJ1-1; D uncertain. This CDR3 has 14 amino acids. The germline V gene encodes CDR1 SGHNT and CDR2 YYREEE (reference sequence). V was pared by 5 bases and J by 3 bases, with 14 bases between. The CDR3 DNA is TGTGCCAGCAGTTCCGCAGGTTTGGACACTGAAGCTTTCTTT. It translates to CASSSAGLDTEAFF.

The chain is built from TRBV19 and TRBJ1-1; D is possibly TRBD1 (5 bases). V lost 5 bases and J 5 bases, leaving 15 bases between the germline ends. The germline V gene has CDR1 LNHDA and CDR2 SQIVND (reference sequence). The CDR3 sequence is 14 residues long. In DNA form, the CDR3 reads TGTGCCAGTAGTCCCCGGGTGGAGGGGACTGAAGCTTTCTTT. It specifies CASSPRVEGTEAFF. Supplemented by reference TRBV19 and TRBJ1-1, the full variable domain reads DGGITQSPKYLFRKEGQNVTLSCEQNLNHDAMYWYRQDPGQGLRLIYYSQIVNDFQKGDIAEGYSVSREKKESFPLTVTSAQKNPTAFYLCASSPRVEGTEAFFGQGTRLTVV.

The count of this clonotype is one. The CDR3, as DNA: TGTGCCAGTACAAGGGGCCACGGCTTCGGAGAGCTGTTTTTT. Its translation: CASTRGHGFGELFF. The V call is TRBV2, the J call TRBJ2-2; tentative D call: TRBD1 (5 bases). Germline V gene data show CDR1 as SNHLY and CDR2 as FYNNEI. The CDR3 sequence is 14 residues long. Trimming stripped 9 bases from V and 11 bases from J, with 22 bases between.

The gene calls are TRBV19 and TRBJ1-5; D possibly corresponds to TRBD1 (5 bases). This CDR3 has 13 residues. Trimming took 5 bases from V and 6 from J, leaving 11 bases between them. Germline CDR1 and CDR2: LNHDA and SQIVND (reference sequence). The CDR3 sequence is CASSPGEPQPQHF. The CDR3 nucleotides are TGTGCCAGTAGTCCGGGGGAGCCTCAGCCCCAGCATTTT.

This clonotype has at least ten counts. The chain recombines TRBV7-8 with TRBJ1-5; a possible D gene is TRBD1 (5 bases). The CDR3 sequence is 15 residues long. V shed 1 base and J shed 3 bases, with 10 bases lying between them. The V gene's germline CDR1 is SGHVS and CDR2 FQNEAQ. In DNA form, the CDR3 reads TGTGCCAGCAGCTTAGACAGGACCCCCAATCAGCCCCAGCATTTT. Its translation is CASSLDRTPNQPQHF.

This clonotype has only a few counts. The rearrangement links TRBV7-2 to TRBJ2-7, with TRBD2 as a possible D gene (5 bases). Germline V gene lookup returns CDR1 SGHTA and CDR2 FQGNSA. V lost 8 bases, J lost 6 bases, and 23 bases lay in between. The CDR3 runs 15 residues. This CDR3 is CASSRETGLAGEQYF. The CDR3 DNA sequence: TGTGCCAGCTCCCGCGAGACGGGCCTAGCTGGCGAGCAGTACTTC.

CDR3 amino acids: CASSPAVAGLAAGYTF. CDR3 bases: TGTGCCAGCAGCCCCGCCGTCGCAGGCCTTGCGGCCGGCTACACCTTC. The genes are TRBV7-9 and TRBJ1-2; D uncertain. The CDR3 loop spans 16 amino acids. V was shortened by 5 bases and J by 8 bases, with 24 bases between the two germline ends. Germline lookup yields CDR1 SEHNR and CDR2 FQNEAQ (reference sequence). Supplemented by reference TRBV7-9 and TRBJ1-2, the full variable domain reads DTGVSQNPRHKITKRGQNVTFRCDPISEHNRLYWYRQTLGQGPEFLTYFQNEAQLEKSRLLSDRFSAERPKGSFSTLEIQRTEQGDSAMYLCASSPAVAGLAAGYTFGSGTRLTVV.

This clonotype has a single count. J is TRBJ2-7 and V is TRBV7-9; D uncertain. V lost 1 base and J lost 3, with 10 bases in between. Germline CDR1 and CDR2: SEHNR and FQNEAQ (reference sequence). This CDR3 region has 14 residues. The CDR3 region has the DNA TGTGCCAGCAGCTTAGGAGCTGAGGTCTACGAGCAGTACTTC. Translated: CASSLGAEVYEQYF.

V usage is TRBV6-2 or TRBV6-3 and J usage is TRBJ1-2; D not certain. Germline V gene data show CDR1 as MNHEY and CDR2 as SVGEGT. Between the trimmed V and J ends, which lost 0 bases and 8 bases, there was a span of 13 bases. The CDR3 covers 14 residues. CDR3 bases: TGTGCCAGCAGTTACTCTCGGACTCTAGGGGGCTACACCTTC. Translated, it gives CASSYSRTLGGYTF.

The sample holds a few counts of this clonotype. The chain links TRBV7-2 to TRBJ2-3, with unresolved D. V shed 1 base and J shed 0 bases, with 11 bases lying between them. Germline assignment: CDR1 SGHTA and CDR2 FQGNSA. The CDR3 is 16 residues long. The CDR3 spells CASSLGAGTSTDTQYF. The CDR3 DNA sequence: TGTGCCAGCAGCTTAGGGGCCGGCACTAGCACAGATACGCAGTATTTT.

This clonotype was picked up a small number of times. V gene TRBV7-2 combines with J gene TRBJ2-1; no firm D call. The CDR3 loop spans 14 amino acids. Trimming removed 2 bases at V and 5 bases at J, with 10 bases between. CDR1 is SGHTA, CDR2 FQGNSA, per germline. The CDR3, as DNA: TGTGCCAGCAGCTTATCCGCCCTACACAATGAGCAGTTCTTC. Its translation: CASSLSALHNEQFF.

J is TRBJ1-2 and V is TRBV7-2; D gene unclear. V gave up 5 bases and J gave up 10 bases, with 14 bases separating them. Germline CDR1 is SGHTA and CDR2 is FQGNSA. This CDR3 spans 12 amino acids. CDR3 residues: CASSRGNGDYTF. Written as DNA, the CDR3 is TGTGCCAGCAGCAGAGGGAACGGTGACTACACCTTC.

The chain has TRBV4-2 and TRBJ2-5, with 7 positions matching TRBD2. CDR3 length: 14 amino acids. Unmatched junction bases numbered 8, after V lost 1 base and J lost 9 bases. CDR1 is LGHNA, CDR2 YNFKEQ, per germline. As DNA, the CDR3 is TGTGCCAGCAGCCAAGCGGGGGGACGGCTGGCCCAGTACTTC. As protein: CASSQAGGRLAQYF.